The entry below describes one T cell receptor (beta chain). Its antigen is not identified. The data originate from a study of vaccination and CD4 T cells after COVID-19. Cultured CD4+ T cells had their DNA profiled by the Oncomine TCR Beta short-read assay. TCRdb independently ran MiXCR on the PCR reads; one entry per CDR3 protein. The sample carries some 15,000 distinct CDR3 sequences, roughly two thirds recorded once. This sample's treatment: roughly 10-day PBMC culture with coronavirus spike peptide pools or control peptides (ViraFEST assay). The CDR3 totals 13 residues. Per the germline V gene, CDR1 is MNHEY and CDR2 is SVGAGI. The germline V and J ends were trimmed by 2 bases and 0 bases, with 2 bases remaining between them.

The clonotype was recovered from a human donor who had recovered from COVID-19. Sequenced: CD4+ T cells from blood, cultured in vitro. V and J are TRBV6-5 and TRBJ1-3; no definite D call. The CDR3 sequence is CASSYDSGNTIYF. The DNA for the CDR3 is TGTGCCAGCAGTTACGACTCTGGAAACACCATATATTTT.